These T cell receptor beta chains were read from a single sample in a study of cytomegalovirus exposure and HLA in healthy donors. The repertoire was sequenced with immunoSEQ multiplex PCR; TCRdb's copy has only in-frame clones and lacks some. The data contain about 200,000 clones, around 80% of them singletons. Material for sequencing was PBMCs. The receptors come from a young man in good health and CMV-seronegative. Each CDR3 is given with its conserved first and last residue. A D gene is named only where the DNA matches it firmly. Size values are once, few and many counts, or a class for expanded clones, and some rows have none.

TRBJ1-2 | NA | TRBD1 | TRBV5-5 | TGTGCCAGCAGCCCGTCGACAGGGGGCAACTATGGCTACACCTTC | CASSPSTGGNYGYTF
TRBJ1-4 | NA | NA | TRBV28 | TGTGCCAGCAGTTCTCACACCGCAACTAATGAAAAACTGTTTTTT | CASSSHTATNEKLFF
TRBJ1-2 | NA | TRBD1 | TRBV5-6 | TGTGCCAGCAGCTTAGGGACAGACTATGGCTACACCTTC | CASSLGTDYGYTF
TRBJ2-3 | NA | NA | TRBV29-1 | TGCAGCGTTTCCAGGAACACAGATACGCAGTATTTT | CSVSRNTDTQYF
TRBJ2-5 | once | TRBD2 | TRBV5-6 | TGTGCCAGCAGCTTGTGGGGGAGGGAGGAGACCCAGTACTTC | CASSLWGREETQYF
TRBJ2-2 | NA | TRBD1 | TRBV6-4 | TGTGCCAGCAGCAACCGGGACAGGGGAACCACCGGGGAGCTGTTTTTT | CASSNRDRGTTGELFF
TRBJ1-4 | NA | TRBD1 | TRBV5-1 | TGCGCCAGCAGCTTGGGGGGGGACAGCCGTAATGAAAAACTGTTTTTT | CASSLGGDSRNEKLFF
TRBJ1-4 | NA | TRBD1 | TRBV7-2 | TGTGCCAGCAGCTCTACAGGGGGTCCTAATGAAAAACTGTTTTTT | CASSSTGGPNEKLFF
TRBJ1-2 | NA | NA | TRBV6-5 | TGTGCCAGCAGTTACGACGGGATTAACTATGGCTACACCTTC | CASSYDGINYGYTF
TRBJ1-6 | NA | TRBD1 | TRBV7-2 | TGTGCCAGCAGCTCGCAGGGGGGCCGACCCCTCCACTTT | CASSSQGGRPLHF
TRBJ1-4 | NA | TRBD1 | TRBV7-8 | TGTGCCAGCAGCCCGTGGACAGGTGGGAATGAAAAACTGTTTTTT | CASSPWTGGNEKLFF
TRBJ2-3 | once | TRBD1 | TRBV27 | TGTGCCAGCAGTTTCGCGACAGGGGCCTTCACAGATACGCAGTATTTT | CASSFATGAFTDTQYF